This T cell receptor (beta chain) comes out of a study of cytomegalovirus exposure and HLA in healthy donors. Study-level results: After further analysis at a later stage, 15,000 to 20,000 TCR beta sequences were associated with HLA alleles at 0.05 false discovery rate.

Both 60 Vbeta primers and 13 Jbeta primers went into the PCR. Original methodology: Later, 65 million to 90 million unique TCR beta chains were counted in an analysis, and 10 million to 12 million of them were shared. Produced via immunoSEQ multiplex PCR; TCRdb's table is partial and in-frame only. V and J calls and clone size are as listed in that table; D and trimming were resolved from the DNA. The table has about 180,000 clones, nearly 80% seen once. This clone was found once. As yet, its antigen is unknown. Trimming removed 5 bases from V and 7 bases from J, with 14 bases in between. Germline V lookup: CDR1 SGHNT, CDR2 YENEEA. CDR3 length equals 13 residues.

The genes are TRBV11-3 and TRBJ1-1; D unclear. The TCR was taken from a man aged 35 to 55 in good health and CMV-seropositive. The sample comprised PBMCs. The CDR3 nucleotides are TGTGCCAGCAGCCCCCGGAGGGCTAATGAAGCTTTCTTT. This gives the protein CASSPRRANEAFF.